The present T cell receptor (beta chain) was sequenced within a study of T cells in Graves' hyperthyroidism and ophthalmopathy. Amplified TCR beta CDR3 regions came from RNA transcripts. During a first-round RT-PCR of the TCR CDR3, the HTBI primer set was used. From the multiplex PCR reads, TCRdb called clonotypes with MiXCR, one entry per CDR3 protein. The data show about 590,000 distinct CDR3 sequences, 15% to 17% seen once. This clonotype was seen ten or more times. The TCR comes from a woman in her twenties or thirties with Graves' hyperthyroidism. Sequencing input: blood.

CDR3 nucleotide sequence: TGTGCCAGTCTCGAGAGGGGGCCTAGCGGGAGTACTTCCTACAATGAGCAGTTCTTC. Its protein product is CASLERGPSGSTSYNEQFF. The chain employs TRBV19 and TRBJ2-1; 10 bases line up with TRBD2. V shed 8 bases and J 1 base; nucleotides not matched to a gene: 17. This CDR3 is 19 amino acids long. In germline, CDR1 is LNHDA, CDR2 SQIVND (reference sequence).